This is a list of T cell receptor beta chains from one sample in a study of T cell responses to AZD1222 COVID-19 vaccine. Only in-frame clones appear in the TCRdb table, and some are missing; sequencing was by immunoSEQ multiplex PCR. The data contain some 150,000 clones, roughly 92% of them singletons. This material consisted of peripheral blood, taken 28 days after the second AZD1222 dose. These receptors originate from an adult who received the AZD1222 COVID-19 vaccine. Both conserved end residues are part of each CDR3. The order of the fields is clone size, D gene, V gene, J gene, CDR3 protein, CDR3 DNA. The D gene is left open where the match is weak. Size values are once, few and many counts, or a class for expanded clones, and some rows have none.

abundance: NA
d_gene: NA
v_gene: TRBV2
j_gene: TRBJ1-5
CDR3aa: CASSASKGSQPQHF
CDR3nt: TGTGCCAGCAGTGCCTCCAAGGGGAGTCAGCCCCAGCATTTT

abundance: NA
d_gene: NA
v_gene: TRBV5-1
j_gene: TRBJ1-1
CDR3aa: CASSPSGLNTEAFF
CDR3nt: TGCGCCAGCAGCCCCTCGGGCCTGAACACTGAAGCTTTCTTT

abundance: NA
d_gene: NA
v_gene: TRBV6-5
j_gene: TRBJ1-5
CDR3aa: CASETATGHIKPQHF
CDR3nt: TGTGCCAGCGAAACGGCCACAGGGCACATCAAGCCCCAGCATTTT

abundance: NA
d_gene: NA
v_gene: TRBV27
j_gene: TRBJ1-1
CDR3aa: CASSLYRGDTEAFF
CDR3nt: TGTGCCAGCAGTTTATATAGGGGGGACACTGAAGCTTTCTTT

abundance: NA
d_gene: NA
v_gene: TRBV24-1
j_gene: TRBJ1-5
CDR3aa: CATRASGNLNQPQHF
CDR3nt: TGTGCCACCAGAGCCTCAGGGAACCTCAATCAGCCCCAGCATTTT

abundance: NA
d_gene: NA
v_gene: TRBV28
j_gene: TRBJ1-5
CDR3aa: CASSRWTAITNQPQHF
CDR3nt: TGTGCCAGCAGCCGCTGGACAGCAATTACCAATCAGCCCCAGCATTTT

abundance: NA
d_gene: NA
v_gene: TRBV24-1
j_gene: TRBJ1-1
CDR3aa: CATSDSTVNTEAFF
CDR3nt: TGTGCCACCAGTGATTCGACAGTGAACACTGAAGCTTTCTTT

abundance: NA
d_gene: NA
v_gene: TRBV30
j_gene: TRBJ2-1
CDR3aa: CAWRGNYNEQFF
CDR3nt: TGTGCCTGGAGGGGAAACTACAATGAGCAGTTCTTC

abundance: once
d_gene: TRBD2
v_gene: TRBV7-3
j_gene: TRBJ2-2
CDR3aa: CASSLGTSGRSGELFF
CDR3nt: TGTGCCAGCAGCTTAGGGACTAGCGGGAGATCCGGGGAGCTGTTTTTT

abundance: NA
d_gene: TRBD1
v_gene: TRBV4-1
j_gene: TRBJ1-5
CDR3aa: CASSQGGAGEGTGQPQHF
CDR3nt: TGCGCCAGCAGCCAAGGGGGGGCAGGGGAAGGGACAGGTCAGCCCCAGCATTTT

abundance: once
d_gene: NA
v_gene: TRBV6-2/TRBV6-3
j_gene: TRBJ1-1
CDR3aa: CASSYLETGVGATEAFF
CDR3nt: TGTGCCAGCAGTTACCTTGAGACCGGGGTCGGGGCCACTGAAGCTTTCTTT

abundance: NA
d_gene: TRBD2
v_gene: TRBV15
j_gene: TRBJ2-1
CDR3aa: CATSRRLASGSYNEQFF
CDR3nt: TGTGCCACCAGCCGGAGACTGGCTAGCGGTTCGTACAATGAGCAGTTCTTC

abundance: NA
d_gene: TRBD2
v_gene: TRBV10-3
j_gene: TRBJ2-1
CDR3aa: CAIRLAGGLNEQFF
CDR3nt: TGTGCCATCAGACTAGCGGGAGGGCTCAATGAGCAGTTCTTC

abundance: NA
d_gene: TRBD2
v_gene: TRBV7-9
j_gene: TRBJ2-1
CDR3aa: CASSSMREGHEQFF
CDR3nt: TGTGCCAGCAGCTCTATGCGGGAGGGTCATGAGCAGTTCTTC

abundance: NA
d_gene: NA
v_gene: TRBV10-3
j_gene: TRBJ1-3
CDR3aa: CASAGGGRSQNTIYF
CDR3nt: TGTGCCAGCGCCGGGGGGGGCAGAAGCCAAAACACCATATATTTT

abundance: NA
d_gene: NA
v_gene: TRBV12-3/TRBV12-4
j_gene: TRBJ1-5
CDR3aa: CASSYSNQPQHF
CDR3nt: TGTGCCAGCAGTTATAGCAATCAGCCCCAGCATTTT

abundance: once
d_gene: TRBD2
v_gene: TRBV6-1
j_gene: TRBJ2-5
CDR3aa: CASSAIRGTSLFETQYF
CDR3nt: TGTGCCAGCAGTGCCATTCGGGGGACTAGTTTGTTTGAGACCCAGTACTTC

abundance: NA
d_gene: NA
v_gene: TRBV12-3/TRBV12-4
j_gene: TRBJ1-1
CDR3aa: CASSFYGGTEAFF
CDR3nt: TGTGCCAGCAGTTTTTATGGGGGCACTGAAGCTTTCTTT

abundance: NA
d_gene: NA
v_gene: TRBV28
j_gene: TRBJ1-4
CDR3aa: CASSLQGEKLFF
CDR3nt: TGTGCCAGCAGTCTACAGGGAGAAAAACTGTTTTTT

abundance: NA
d_gene: NA
v_gene: TRBV19
j_gene: TRBJ1-5
CDR3aa: CASSTLGAGQPQHF
CDR3nt: TGTGCCAGTAGTACCTTAGGGGCAGGGCAGCCCCAGCATTTT

abundance: NA
d_gene: TRBD2
v_gene: TRBV7-8
j_gene: TRBJ2-7
CDR3aa: CASSSVAGDSYEQYF
CDR3nt: TGTGCCAGCAGCTCTGTAGCGGGGGACTCCTACGAGCAGTACTTC

abundance: NA
d_gene: TRBD2
v_gene: TRBV27
j_gene: TRBJ2-1
CDR3aa: CASTLGSSGYNEQFF
CDR3nt: TGTGCCAGCACCCTCGGTTCTAGCGGCTACAATGAGCAGTTCTTC

abundance: NA
d_gene: TRBD2
v_gene: TRBV5-8
j_gene: TRBJ2-2
CDR3aa: CASSLHLAGGELFF
CDR3nt: TGTGCCAGCAGCTTGCACTTAGCGGGCGGGGAGCTGTTTTTT

abundance: NA
d_gene: NA
v_gene: TRBV28
j_gene: TRBJ1-1
CDR3aa: CASTSGGNTEAFF
CDR3nt: TGTGCCAGCACTTCCGGAGGTAACACTGAAGCTTTCTTT

abundance: NA
d_gene: NA
v_gene: TRBV7-2
j_gene: TRBJ1-3
CDR3aa: CASSLARDNTIYF
CDR3nt: TGTGCCAGCAGCTTAGCCAGGGACAACACCATATATTTT

abundance: medium-sized
d_gene: NA
v_gene: TRBV20-1
j_gene: TRBJ2-7
CDR3aa: CSATERVDYEQYF
CDR3nt: TGCAGTGCTACTGAGCGGGTCGACTACGAGCAGTACTTC

abundance: NA
d_gene: NA
v_gene: TRBV19
j_gene: TRBJ1-5
CDR3aa: CASSTWAARRGNQPQHF
CDR3nt: TGTGCCAGTAGTACGTGGGCCGCTCGCAGGGGCAATCAGCCCCAGCATTTT

abundance: NA
d_gene: TRBD2
v_gene: TRBV4-1
j_gene: TRBJ2-5
CDR3aa: CASSQERTSLRKETQYF
CDR3nt: TGCGCCAGCAGCCAAGAGCGGACTAGTTTGCGGAAAGAGACCCAGTACTTC

abundance: NA
d_gene: NA
v_gene: TRBV5-1
j_gene: TRBJ1-4
CDR3aa: CASSLGRMDEKLFF
CDR3nt: TGCGCCAGCAGCTTGGGTCGGATGGATGAAAAACTGTTTTTT

abundance: NA
d_gene: NA
v_gene: TRBV19
j_gene: TRBJ1-3
CDR3aa: CASTTDLIYGNTIYF
CDR3nt: TGTGCCAGTACCACAGACCTGATCTACGGAAACACCATATATTTT

abundance: NA
d_gene: TRBD1
v_gene: TRBV19
j_gene: TRBJ1-5
CDR3aa: CASSGKTGLSNQPQHF
CDR3nt: TGTGCCAGTAGTGGAAAGACAGGGCTTAGCAATCAGCCCCAGCATTTT

abundance: NA
d_gene: NA
v_gene: TRBV5-6
j_gene: TRBJ1-3
CDR3aa: CASWRVIRTASGNTIYF
CDR3nt: TGTGCCAGCTGGAGGGTCATAAGGACTGCCTCTGGAAACACCATATATTTT

abundance: NA
d_gene: NA
v_gene: TRBV5-4
j_gene: TRBJ1-2
CDR3aa: CASSLADVRGGYTF
CDR3nt: TGTGCCAGCAGCTTGGCCGACGTTCGCGGTGGCTACACCTTC

abundance: many
d_gene: NA
v_gene: TRBV6-5
j_gene: TRBJ1-6
CDR3aa: CASSYGPTRNSPLHF
CDR3nt: TGTGCCAGCAGTTACGGACCGACCCGGAATTCACCCCTCCACTTT

abundance: NA
d_gene: NA
v_gene: TRBV3-1/TRBV3-2
j_gene: TRBJ1-1
CDR3aa: CASSQEWSPEAFF
CDR3nt: TGTGCCAGCAGCCAAGAGTGGTCACCCGAAGCTTTCTTT

abundance: NA
d_gene: TRBD1
v_gene: TRBV7-2
j_gene: TRBJ1-2
CDR3aa: CASSLESGQSYGYTF
CDR3nt: TGTGCCAGCAGCTTAGAATCGGGACAGTCCTATGGCTACACCTTC

abundance: once
d_gene: NA
v_gene: TRBV18
j_gene: TRBJ1-1
CDR3aa: CASSSQGISLYEAFF
CDR3nt: TGTGCCAGCTCTTCTCAGGGTATTTCCCTCTATGAAGCTTTCTTT

abundance: NA
d_gene: NA
v_gene: TRBV4-3
j_gene: TRBJ2-1
CDR3aa: CASSQDAPDGSSYNEQFF
CDR3nt: TGCGCCAGCAGCCAAGATGCCCCCGACGGGAGCTCCTACAATGAGCAGTTCTTC

abundance: NA
d_gene: TRBD2
v_gene: TRBV7-3
j_gene: TRBJ2-3
CDR3aa: CASSSPEGGGRADTQYF
CDR3nt: TGTGCCAGCAGCTCCCCCGAGGGGGGCGGGAGGGCAGATACGCAGTATTTT

abundance: NA
d_gene: TRBD1
v_gene: TRBV24-1
j_gene: TRBJ1-5
CDR3aa: CATQGGQPNQPQHF
CDR3nt: TGTGCCACGCAGGGGGGACAGCCCAATCAGCCCCAGCATTTT

abundance: NA
d_gene: TRBD2
v_gene: TRBV14
j_gene: TRBJ2-5
CDR3aa: CASSQASGSFQETQYF
CDR3nt: TGTGCCAGCAGCCAAGCGAGCGGGAGCTTTCAAGAGACCCAGTACTTC

abundance: NA
d_gene: NA
v_gene: TRBV7-8
j_gene: TRBJ1-1
CDR3aa: CASSPLRGMDTEAFF
CDR3nt: TGTGCCAGCAGCCCACTCCGGGGCATGGACACTGAAGCTTTCTTT

abundance: NA
d_gene: TRBD2
v_gene: TRBV9
j_gene: TRBJ2-3
CDR3aa: CASSVASGTYTQYF
CDR3nt: TGTGCCAGCAGCGTTGCTAGCGGGACATATACGCAGTATTTT

abundance: NA
d_gene: NA
v_gene: TRBV19
j_gene: TRBJ2-7
CDR3aa: CASSIGRASYEQYF
CDR3nt: TGTGCCAGTAGTATAGGACGGGCATCCTACGAGCAGTACTTC

abundance: NA
d_gene: NA
v_gene: TRBV12-3/TRBV12-4
j_gene: TRBJ1-1
CDR3aa: CASTYGANTEAFF
CDR3nt: TGTGCCAGCACCTATGGGGCGAACACTGAAGCTTTCTTT

abundance: NA
d_gene: NA
v_gene: TRBV5-5
j_gene: TRBJ2-2
CDR3aa: CASSSPFSDATGELFF
CDR3nt: TGTGCCAGCAGCTCCCCCTTTTCAGACGCCACCGGGGAGCTGTTTTTT

abundance: NA
d_gene: NA
v_gene: TRBV7-2
j_gene: TRBJ1-2
CDR3aa: CASSLVSLYGYTF
CDR3nt: TGTGCCAGCAGCTTAGTCTCCCTCTATGGCTACACCTTC

abundance: NA
d_gene: NA
v_gene: TRBV7-8
j_gene: TRBJ2-1
CDR3aa: CASSLGPEAEQFF
CDR3nt: TGTGCCAGCAGCTTAGGTCCGGAGGCAGAGCAGTTCTTC

abundance: NA
d_gene: TRBD1
v_gene: TRBV19
j_gene: TRBJ1-1
CDR3aa: CASSPTGWLTEAFF
CDR3nt: TGTGCCAGTAGTCCGACAGGGTGGCTCACTGAAGCTTTCTTT

abundance: NA
d_gene: NA
v_gene: TRBV25-1
j_gene: TRBJ2-7
CDR3aa: CASSRGEQYF
CDR3nt: TGTGCCAGCAGTCGCGGGGAGCAGTACTTC

abundance: NA
d_gene: NA
v_gene: TRBV6-2/TRBV6-3
j_gene: TRBJ2-1
CDR3aa: CASSYRASAYNEQFF
CDR3nt: TGTGCCAGCAGTTATAGAGCTAGTGCCTACAATGAGCAGTTCTTC